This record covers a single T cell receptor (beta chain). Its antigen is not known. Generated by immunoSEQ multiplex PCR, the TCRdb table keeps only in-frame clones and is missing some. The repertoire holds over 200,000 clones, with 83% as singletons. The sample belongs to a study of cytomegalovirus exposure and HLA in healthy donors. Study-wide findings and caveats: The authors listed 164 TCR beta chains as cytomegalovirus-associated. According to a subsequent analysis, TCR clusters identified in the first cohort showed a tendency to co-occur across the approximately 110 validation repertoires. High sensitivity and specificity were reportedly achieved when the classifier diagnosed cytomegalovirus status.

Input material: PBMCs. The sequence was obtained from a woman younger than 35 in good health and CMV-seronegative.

Written as DNA, the CDR3 is TGTGCCAGCAGCTTTAACCAGAACACAGATACGCAGTATTTT. Its translation is CASSFNQNTDTQYF. The chain recombines TRBV11-2 with TRBJ2-3; D unclear. CDR3 length: 14 amino acids. The V and J ends lost 3 bases and 2 bases respectively, with 9 bases between them. The germline gives CDR1 SGHAT, CDR2 FQNNGV.